This T cell receptor (beta chain) was sequenced during a study of early T cells in non-severe SARS-CoV-2 infection. In TCRdb, the 5' RACE reads were re-called with MiXCR into one record per CDR3 protein. The repertoire holds 75,000 to 100,000 distinct CDR3 sequences, with 15% as singletons. The V and J ends lost 4 bases and 8 bases, in that order; junction bases with no gene match: 5. Germline CDR1 and CDR2: MGHRA and YSYEKL. The CDR3 extends over 13 amino acids. The chain joins TRBV4-1 to TRBJ1-1; 9 bases are shared with TRBD1. The receptor was derived from an adult who was a healthcare worker with PCR-confirmed SARS-CoV-2 infection or an uninfected control (not recorded which). The sequenced material came from whole blood. CDR3 residues: CASSPGTGWEAFF. CDR3 nucleotides: TGCGCCAGCAGCCCGGGGACAGGGTGGGAAGCTTTCTTT.